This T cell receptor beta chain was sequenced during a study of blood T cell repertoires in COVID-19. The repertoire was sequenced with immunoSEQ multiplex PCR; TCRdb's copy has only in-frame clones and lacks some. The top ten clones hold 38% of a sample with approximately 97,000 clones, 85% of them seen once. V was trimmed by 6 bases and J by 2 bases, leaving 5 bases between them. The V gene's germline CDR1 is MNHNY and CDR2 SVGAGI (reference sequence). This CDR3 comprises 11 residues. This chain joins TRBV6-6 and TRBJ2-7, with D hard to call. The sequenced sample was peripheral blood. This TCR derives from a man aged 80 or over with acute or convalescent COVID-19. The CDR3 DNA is TGTGCCAGCAGCCCTGCCTACGAGCAGTACTTC. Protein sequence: CASSPAYEQYF.